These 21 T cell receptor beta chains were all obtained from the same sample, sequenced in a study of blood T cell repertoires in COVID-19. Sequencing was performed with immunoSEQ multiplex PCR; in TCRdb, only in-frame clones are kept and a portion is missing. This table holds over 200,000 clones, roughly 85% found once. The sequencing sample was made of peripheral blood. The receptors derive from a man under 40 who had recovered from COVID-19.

The CDR3 protein is CASSVGVGGISYEQYF. The CDR3 region has the DNA TGTGCCAGCAGCGTAGGAGTCGGGGGTATCTCCTACGAGCAGTACTTC. This sequence joins TRBV9 and TRBJ2-7; tentative D call: TRBD2 (6 bases). CDR1 is SGDLS, CDR2 YYNGEE, per germline. Trimming stripped 0 bases from V and 0 bases from J, with 13 bases between. This CDR3 region has 16 residues.

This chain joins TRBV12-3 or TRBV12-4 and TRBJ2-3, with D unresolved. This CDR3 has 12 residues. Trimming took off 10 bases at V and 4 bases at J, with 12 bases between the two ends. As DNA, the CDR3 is TGTGCCACCCGCGACTGGGCAGATACGCAGTATTTT. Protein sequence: CATRDWADTQYF.

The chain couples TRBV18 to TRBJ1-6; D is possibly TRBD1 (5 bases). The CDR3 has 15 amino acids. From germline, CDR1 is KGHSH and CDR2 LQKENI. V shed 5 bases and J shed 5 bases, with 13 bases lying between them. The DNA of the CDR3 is TGTGCCAGCTCAGTCGGGACTTTGGATAATTCACCCCTCCACTTT. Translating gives CASSVGTLDNSPLHF.

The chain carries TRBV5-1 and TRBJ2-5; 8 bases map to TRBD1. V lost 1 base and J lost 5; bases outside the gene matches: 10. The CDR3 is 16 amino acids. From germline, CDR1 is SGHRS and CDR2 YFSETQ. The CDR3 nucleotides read TGCGCCAGCAGCTTGATCCCCAGGGGGCCGGAGGAGACCCAGTACTTC. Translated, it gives CASSLIPRGPEETQYF.

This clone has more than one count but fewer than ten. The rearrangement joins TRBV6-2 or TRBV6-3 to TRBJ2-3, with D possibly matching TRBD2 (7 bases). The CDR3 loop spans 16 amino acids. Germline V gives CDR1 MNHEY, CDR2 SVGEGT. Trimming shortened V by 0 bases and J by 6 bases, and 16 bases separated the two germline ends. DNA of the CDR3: TGTGCCAGCAGTTACTCTTTGAACGGGGGGCTGGATACGCAGTATTTT. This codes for CASSYSLNGGLDTQYF.

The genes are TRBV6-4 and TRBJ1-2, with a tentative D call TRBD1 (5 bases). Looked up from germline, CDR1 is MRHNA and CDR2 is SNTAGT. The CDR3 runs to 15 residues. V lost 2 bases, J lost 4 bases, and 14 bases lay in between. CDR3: CASSDRGREPYGYTF. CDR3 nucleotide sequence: TGTGCCAGCAGTGACAGGGGCCGCGAGCCCTATGGCTACACCTTC.

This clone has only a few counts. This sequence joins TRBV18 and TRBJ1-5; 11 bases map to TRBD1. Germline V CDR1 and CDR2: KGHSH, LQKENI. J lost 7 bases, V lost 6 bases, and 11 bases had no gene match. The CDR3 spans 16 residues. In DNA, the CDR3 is TGTGCCAGCTCCGATATGGTGGGACAGGGGGGACAGCCCCAGCATTTT. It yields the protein CASSDMVGQGGQPQHF. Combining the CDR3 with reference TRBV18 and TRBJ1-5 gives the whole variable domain NAGVMQNPRHLVRRRGQEARLRCSPMKGHSHVYWYRQLPEEGLKFMVYLQKENIIDESGMPKERFSAEFPKEGPSILRIQQVVRGDSAAYFCASSDMVGQGGQPQHFGDGTRLSIL.

DNA of the CDR3: TGCGCCAGCAGCAATGCACCGGGACTAGCGAACTACGAGCAGTACTTC. It translates to CASSNAPGLANYEQYF. This rearrangement joins TRBV5-1 to TRBJ2-7; 10 bases fit TRBD2. CDR3 length: 16 residues. CDR1 and CDR2 from the germline V gene are SGHRS and YFSETQ. The junction had 10 bases not matched to a gene; V was cut back by 4 bases and J by 3 bases.

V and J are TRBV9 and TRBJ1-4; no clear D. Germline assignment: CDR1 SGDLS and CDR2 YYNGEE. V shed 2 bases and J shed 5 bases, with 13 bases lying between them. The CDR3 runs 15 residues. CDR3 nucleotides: TGTGCCAGCAGCGTTGGACTGGCCACCAATGAAAAACTGTTTTTT. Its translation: CASSVGLATNEKLFF.

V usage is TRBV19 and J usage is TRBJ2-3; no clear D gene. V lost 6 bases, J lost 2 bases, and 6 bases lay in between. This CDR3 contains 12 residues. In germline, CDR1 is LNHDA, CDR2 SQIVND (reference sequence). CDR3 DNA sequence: TGTGCCAGTAGACAGCACACAGATACGCAGTATTTT. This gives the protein CASRQHTDTQYF.

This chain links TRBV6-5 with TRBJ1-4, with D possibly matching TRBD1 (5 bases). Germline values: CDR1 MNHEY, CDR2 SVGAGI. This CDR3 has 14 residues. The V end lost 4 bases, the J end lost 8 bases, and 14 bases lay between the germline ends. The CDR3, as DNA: TGTGCCAGCAGTTTAGAGGGGAGGGGCGAAAAACTGTTTTTT. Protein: CASSLEGRGEKLFF.

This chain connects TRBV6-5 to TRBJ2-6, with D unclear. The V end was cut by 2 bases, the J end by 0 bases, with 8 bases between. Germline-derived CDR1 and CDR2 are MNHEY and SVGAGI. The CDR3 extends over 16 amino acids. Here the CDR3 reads CASSYRIPSGANVLTF. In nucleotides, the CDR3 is TGTGCCAGCAGTTACCGTATTCCCTCTGGGGCCAACGTCCTGACTTTC.

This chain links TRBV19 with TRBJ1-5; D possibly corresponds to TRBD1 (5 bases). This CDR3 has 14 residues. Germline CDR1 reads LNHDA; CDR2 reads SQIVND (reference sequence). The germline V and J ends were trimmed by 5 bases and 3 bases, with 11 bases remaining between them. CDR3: CASSLAGHNQPQHF. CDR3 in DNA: TGTGCCAGTAGTCTAGCAGGGCACAATCAGCCCCAGCATTTT.

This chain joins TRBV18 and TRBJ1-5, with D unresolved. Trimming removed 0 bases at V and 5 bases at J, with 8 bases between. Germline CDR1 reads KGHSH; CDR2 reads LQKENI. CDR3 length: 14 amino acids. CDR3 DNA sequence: TGTGCCAGCTCACCACCCGCACGGGATCAGCCCCAGCATTTT. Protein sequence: CASSPPARDQPQHF.

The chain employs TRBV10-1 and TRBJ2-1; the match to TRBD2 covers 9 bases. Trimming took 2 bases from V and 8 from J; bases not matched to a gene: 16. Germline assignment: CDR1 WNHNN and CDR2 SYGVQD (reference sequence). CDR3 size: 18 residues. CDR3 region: CASSEEVRRGGSIYEQFF. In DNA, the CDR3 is TGCGCCAGCAGTGAGGAAGTGAGGCGGGGGGGATCTATCTATGAGCAGTTCTTC.

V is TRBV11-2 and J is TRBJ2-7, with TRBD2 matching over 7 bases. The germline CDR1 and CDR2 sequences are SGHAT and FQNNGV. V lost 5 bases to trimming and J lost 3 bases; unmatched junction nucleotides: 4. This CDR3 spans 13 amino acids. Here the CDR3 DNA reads TGTGCCAGCAGCCATGGGGGGGGCTACGAGCAGTACTTC. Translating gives CASSHGGGYEQYF. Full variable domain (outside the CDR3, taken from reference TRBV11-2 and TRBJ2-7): EAGVAQSPRYKIIEKRQSVAFWCNPISGHATLYWYQQILGQGPKLLIQFQNNGVVDDSQLPKDRFSAERLKGVDSTLKIQPAKLEDSAVYLCASSHGGGYEQYFGPGTRLTVT.

DNA of the CDR3: TGCGCCAGCAGCCATCCCCACTCTAGGGGTGCAACCTACAATGAGCAGTTCTTC. This encodes CASSHPHSRGATYNEQFF. The gene calls are TRBV4-3 and TRBJ2-1; D is perhaps TRBD1 (5 bases). Germline CDR1 LGHNA, CDR2 YSLEER. The CDR3 has 18 residues. V lost 3 bases, J lost 2 bases, and 20 bases lay in between.

In nucleotides, the CDR3 is TGTGCCAGCAGCGCCTCAGACAGATTTTATAATTCACCCCTCCACTTT. Its protein is CASSASDRFYNSPLHF. V gene TRBV9 combines with J gene TRBJ1-6, with D tentatively TRBD1 (5 bases). Germline values: CDR1 SGDLS, CDR2 YYNGEE. This CDR3 is built from 16 residues. V lost 3 bases and J lost 4, with 14 bases in between. Based on the CDR3 plus reference TRBV9 and TRBJ1-6, the full variable domain is DSGVTQTPKHLITATGQRVTLRCSPRSGDLSVYWYQQSLDQGLQFLIQYYNGEERAKGNILERFSAQQFPDLHSELNLSSLELGDSALYFCASSASDRFYNSPLHFGNGTRLTVT.

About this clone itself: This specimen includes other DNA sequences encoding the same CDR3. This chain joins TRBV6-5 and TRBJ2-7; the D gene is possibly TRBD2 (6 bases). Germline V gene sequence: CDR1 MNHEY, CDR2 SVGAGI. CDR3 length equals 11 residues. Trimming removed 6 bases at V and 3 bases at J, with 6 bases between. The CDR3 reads CASRGGYEQYF. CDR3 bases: TGTGCCAGCAGGGGGGGCTACGAGCAGTACTTC.

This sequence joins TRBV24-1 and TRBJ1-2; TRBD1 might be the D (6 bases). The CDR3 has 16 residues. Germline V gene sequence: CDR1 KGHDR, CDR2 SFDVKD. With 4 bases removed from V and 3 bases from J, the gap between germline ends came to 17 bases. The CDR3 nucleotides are TGTGCCACCAGTGACCCCCGACACCCAGGGGACTATGGCTACACCTTC. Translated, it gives CATSDPRHPGDYGYTF.

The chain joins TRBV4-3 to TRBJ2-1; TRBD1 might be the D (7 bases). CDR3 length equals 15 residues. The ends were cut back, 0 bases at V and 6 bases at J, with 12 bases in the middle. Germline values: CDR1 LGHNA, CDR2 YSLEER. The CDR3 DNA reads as TGCGCCAGCAGCCAAGAGGCCCAGGGGGGCAATGAGCAGTTCTTC. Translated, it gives CASSQEAQGGNEQFF.